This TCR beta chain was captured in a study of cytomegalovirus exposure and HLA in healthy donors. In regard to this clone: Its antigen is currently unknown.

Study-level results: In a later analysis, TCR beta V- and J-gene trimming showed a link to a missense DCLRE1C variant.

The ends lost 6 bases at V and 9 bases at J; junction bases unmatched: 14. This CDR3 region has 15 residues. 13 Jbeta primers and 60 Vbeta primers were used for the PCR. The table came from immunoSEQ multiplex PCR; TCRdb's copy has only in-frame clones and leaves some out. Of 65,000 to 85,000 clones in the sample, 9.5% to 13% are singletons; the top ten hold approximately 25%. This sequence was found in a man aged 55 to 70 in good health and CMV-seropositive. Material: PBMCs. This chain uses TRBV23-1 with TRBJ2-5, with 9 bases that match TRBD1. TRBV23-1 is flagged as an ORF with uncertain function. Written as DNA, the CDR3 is TGCGCCAGCAGGCCATGGGGACAGGGCCTTCGGTCCCAGTACTTC. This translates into CASRPWGQGLRSQYF.